One sample yielded the 27 T cell receptor beta chains listed below, sequenced in a study of T cell changes during pregnancy in multiple sclerosis (dated by TCRdb to between 2018 and 2021). Receptor amplification or capture employed the immunoSEQ multiplex PCR assay. The table was pulled from immuneACCESS by TCRdb, which kept in-frame rearrangements only. Such tables lose some clones; where checked, under half of the loss comes from unresolved V genes, and the rest has no known cause. This sample holds more than 85,000 clones; roughly 93% were observed only once. More than 0.8% of the sample is in the top ten clones. Sequencing used peripheral blood, obtained before pregnancy. These receptors were collected from a female donor with multiple sclerosis, enrolled in a pregnancy study.

The chain combines TRBV2 with TRBJ1-2; D gene unclear. The CDR3 runs 17 residues. Germline CDR1 and CDR2: SNHLY and FYNNEI. The V end was cut by 5 bases, the J end by 1 base, with 20 bases between. CDR3 sequence reads: CASSTRNPKAINYGYTF. The CDR3, as DNA: TGTGCCAGCAGTACGCGGAATCCCAAAGCTATTAACTATGGCTACACCTTC.

This rearrangement joins TRBV28 to TRBJ2-1, with 9 bases fitting TRBD2. Germline V gene data show CDR1 as MDHEN and CDR2 as SYDVKM. The ends lost 6 bases at V and 7 bases at J; junction bases unmatched: 7. This CDR3 is 14 amino acids long. CDR3: CASRGLAPRNEQFF. The CDR3 DNA sequence: TGTGCCAGCAGGGGACTAGCCCCCCGGAATGAGCAGTTCTTC. Full variable domain (missing parts from reference TRBV28 and TRBJ2-1): DVKVTQSSRYLVKRTGEKVFLECVQDMDHENMFWYRQDPGLGLRLIYFSYDVKMKEKGDIPEGYSVSREKKERFSLILESASTNQTSMYLCASRGLAPRNEQFFGPGTRLTVL.

This chain connects TRBV10-2 to TRBJ2-7, with 11 bases identical to TRBD1. The length of the CDR3 is 19 residues. In germline, CDR1 is WSHSY, CDR2 SAAADI. V dropped 5 bases and J dropped 0; count of bases not matched to a gene: 15. CDR3 amino acids: CASSPNPGTGGHSSYEQYF. The CDR3 DNA is TGCGCCAGCAGTCCCAACCCCGGGACAGGGGGGCACAGCTCCTACGAGCAGTACTTC.

This clone showed up just once. The chain combines TRBV27 with TRBJ2-7; 7 nucleotides agree with TRBD1. CDR1 MNHEY and CDR2 SMNVEV come from the germline V gene (reference sequence). The length of the CDR3 is 14 residues. Trimming took 6 bases from V and 0 from J; bases not matched to a gene: 5. Here the CDR3 DNA reads TGTGCCAGCAGGCCCTCAGGGGGCTCCTACGAGCAGTACTTC. It yields the protein CASRPSGGSYEQYF.

This chain connects TRBV29-1 to TRBJ2-1, with 12 bases lining up with TRBD2. The CDR3 length is 15 residues. The V gene end was trimmed by 0 bases and the J gene end by 6 bases; junction bases not matched to a gene: 3. The germline gives CDR1 SQVTM, CDR2 ANQGSEA. The CDR3 loop reads CSVEDLAGGTNEQFF. The DNA of the CDR3 is TGCAGCGTTGAAGATCTAGCGGGAGGGACCAATGAGCAGTTCTTC.

The rearrangement uses TRBV5-6 and TRBJ1-1; TRBD1 matches at 9 bases. The germline V gene encodes CDR1 SGHDT and CDR2 YYEEEE. This CDR3 has 14 residues. V shed 4 bases and J 5 bases; nucleotides not matched to a gene: 6. The CDR3 reads CASSAWTGETEAFF. The CDR3 DNA is TGTGCCAGCAGCGCATGGACAGGGGAAACTGAAGCTTTCTTT.

V and J are TRBV5-1 and TRBJ2-7; 9 nucleotides align to TRBD1. Germline V gives CDR1 SGHRS, CDR2 YFSETQ. Germline trimming cut 3 bases from V and 4 bases from J; bases unmatched to any gene: 5. The CDR3 extends over 14 amino acids. CDR3 sequence reads: CASSWTGTGYEQYF. The CDR3, as DNA: TGCGCCAGCAGCTGGACCGGGACAGGGTACGAGCAGTACTTC.

The chain uses TRBV25-1 and TRBJ1-5, with 8 bases matching TRBD1. The CDR3 covers 16 residues. The germline V gene encodes CDR1 MGHDK and CDR2 SYGVNS. After removal of 3 bases from V and 2 bases from J, the junction contained 6 bases not matched to a gene. The CDR3 sequence: CASSDHRGTGNQPQHF. The CDR3 DNA reads TGTGCCAGCAGTGACCACAGGGGGACGGGCAATCAGCCCCAGCATTTT.

J is TRBJ2-7 and V is TRBV19, with D unresolved. Germline assignment: CDR1 LNHDA and CDR2 SQIVND (reference sequence). CDR3 length: 14 amino acids. The germline V and J ends were trimmed by 5 bases and 0 bases, with 11 bases remaining between them. This CDR3 reads CASSWAIDSYEQYF. CDR3 nucleotides: TGTGCCAGTAGTTGGGCCATTGACTCCTACGAGCAGTACTTC. Based on the CDR3 plus reference TRBV19 and TRBJ2-7, the full variable domain is DGGITQSPKYLFRKEGQNVTLSCEQNLNHDAMYWYRQDPGQGLRLIYYSQIVNDFQKGDIAEGYSVSREKKESFPLTVTSAQKNPTAFYLCASSWAIDSYEQYFGPGTRLTVT.

This clone came up once. The chain has TRBV30 and TRBJ1-2, with D perhaps TRBD1 (6 bases). Germline V gene sequence: CDR1 GTSNPN, CDR2 SVGIG (reference sequence). Trimming shortened V by 4 bases and J by 5 bases, and 20 bases separated the two germline ends. This CDR3 is 15 amino acids long. In DNA form, the CDR3 reads TGTGCCTGGAAGACGGATCCACAGGGTCTTTATGGCTACACCTTC. Translation gives CAWKTDPQGLYGYTF.

The rearrangement links TRBV20-1 to TRBJ1-1, with unresolved D. The CDR3 spans 11 residues. From germline, CDR1 is DFQATT and CDR2 SNEGSKA (reference sequence). V shed 4 bases and J shed 6 bases, with 9 bases lying between them. The chain's CDR3 is CSAMAGAEAFF. CDR3 nucleotide sequence: TGCAGTGCTATGGCGGGCGCTGAAGCTTTCTTT.

V gene TRBV6-5 combines with J gene TRBJ1-1; 7 bases fit TRBD1. This CDR3 is built from 15 residues. The V and J ends lost 6 bases and 0 bases, in that order; junction bases with no gene match: 7. The germline V gene has CDR1 MNHEY and CDR2 SVGAGI. The CDR3 region has the DNA TGTGCCAGCAGAGCCGACAGGGCCGTGAACACTGAAGCTTTCTTT. Its translation is CASRADRAVNTEAFF.

CDR3 amino acids: CASSPEQGAPQETQYF. Here the CDR3 DNA reads TGTGCCAGCAGCCCGGAACAGGGGGCCCCACAAGAGACCCAGTACTTC. This sequence joins TRBV5-6 and TRBJ2-5; 9 positions match TRBD1. This CDR3 spans 16 amino acids. The J segment lost 2 bases and the V segment lost 4 bases, leaving 9 bases of the junction unmatched. Germline-derived CDR1 and CDR2 are SGHDT and YYEEEE.

CDR3 sequence: CASSPGGSGRNEQFF. CDR3 DNA: TGTGCCAGCAGCCCAGGGGGGAGTGGTAGGAATGAGCAGTTCTTC. The chain combines TRBV6-6 with TRBJ2-1; D perhaps matches TRBD1 (7 bases). CDR1 MNHNY and CDR2 SVGAGI come from the germline V gene (reference sequence). V lost 6 bases and J lost 7, with 19 bases in between. The CDR3 loop spans 15 amino acids.

The chain recombines TRBV11-3 with TRBJ2-2, with D unresolved. CDR3 length equals 12 residues. V was clipped by 3 bases and J by 6 bases, with 5 bases between them. Germline assignment: CDR1 SGHNT and CDR2 YENEEA. CDR3 protein: CASSFYAGELFF. CDR3 coding DNA: TGTGCCAGCAGCTTCTACGCCGGGGAGCTGTTTTTT.

The chain carries TRBV7-8 and TRBJ2-7, with 12 bases that match TRBD1. J gave up 4 bases and V 6 bases, and 4 bases lay outside the gene matches. Germline CDR1 reads SGHVS; CDR2 reads FQNEAQ. This CDR3 spans 14 amino acids. CDR3 sequence reads: CASSWDRGQYEQYF. The CDR3 DNA is TGTGCCAGCAGTTGGGACAGGGGGCAGTACGAGCAGTACTTC.

The genes are TRBV5-1 and TRBJ1-1; perhaps TRBD1 as D (6 bases). Trimming left V 4 bases short and J 2 bases short, with 12 bases between. This CDR3 contains 14 residues. Germline V gene sequence: CDR1 SGHRS, CDR2 YFSETQ. This CDR3 is CASSQGQSNTEAFF. The CDR3 nucleotides are TGCGCCAGCAGCCAAGGACAGTCCAACACTGAAGCTTTCTTT.

The genes are TRBV30 and TRBJ2-5; possibly TRBD1 for D (5 bases). The tail of the sequence fits TRBJ2-7 better, so the J call may be wrong. Germline loops: CDR1 GTSNPN, CDR2 SVGIG (reference sequence). The CDR3 is 14 residues long. The CDR3 DNA sequence: TGTGCCTGGACCTTTGGCACAGGACCCTACGAGCAGTACTTC. It translates to CAWTFGTGPYEQYF.

V usage is TRBV9 and J usage is TRBJ2-1; 7 positions match TRBD2. Germline V gene data show CDR1 as SGDLS and CDR2 as YYNGEE. The J segment lost 4 bases and the V segment lost 4 bases, leaving 8 bases of the junction unmatched. This CDR3 comprises 15 residues. Here the CDR3 DNA reads TGTGCCAGCAGCTCCAGCGGGACGGGGTACAATGAGCAGTTCTTC. Its translation: CASSSSGTGYNEQFF.

This clone was recorded once. The CDR3 is CASSLDGGGEQYF. The DNA of the CDR3 is TGTGCCAGCAGCTTAGATGGGGGCGGCGAGCAGTACTTC. The chain joins TRBV7-6 to TRBJ2-7; a weak D match, TRBD1 (6 bases). Germline V gene data show CDR1 as SGHVS and CDR2 as FNYEAQ. The CDR3 contains 13 residues. V gave up 1 base and J gave up 6 bases, with 10 bases separating them.

The chain is built from TRBV7-9 and TRBJ1-2; perhaps TRBD1 as D (6 bases). CDR1 is SEHNR, CDR2 FQNEAQ, per germline (reference sequence). The CDR3 totals 17 residues. V shed 5 bases and J shed 2 bases, with 21 bases lying between them. CDR3 nucleotides: TGTGCCAGCAGCCTAGGGACATCTCTTGTTTTAAACTATGGCTACACCTTC. Its protein product is CASSLGTSLVLNYGYTF.

The chain employs TRBV2 and TRBJ1-2, with TRBD1 matching 8 bases. The germline V gene encodes CDR1 SNHLY and CDR2 FYNNEI. Unmatched junction bases numbered 6, after V lost 1 base and J lost 2 bases. This CDR3 contains 16 residues. CDR3 sequence reads: CASSEGTGTTNYGYTF. DNA of the CDR3: TGTGCCAGCAGTGAAGGGACAGGGACAACCAACTATGGCTACACCTTC. Looking up the rest from reference TRBV2 and TRBJ1-2 gives the full variable domain: EPEVTQTPSHQVTQMGQEVILRCVPISNHLYFYWYRQILGQKVEFLVSFYNNEISEKSEIFDDQFSVERPDGSNFTLKIRSTKLEDSAMYFCASSEGTGTTNYGYTFGSGTRLTVV.

The chain is built from TRBV29-1 and TRBJ2-5; 11 nucleotides align to TRBD2. Trimming at V came to 5 bases and at J to 5 bases, leaving 13 bases not matched to a gene. This CDR3 contains 16 residues. CDR1 SQVTM and CDR2 ANQGSEA come from the germline V gene. The CDR3 is CSVSMGSGRAGETQYF. In DNA, the CDR3 is TGCAGCGTTAGTATGGGTAGCGGGAGGGCCGGCGAGACCCAGTACTTC.

This clone was picked up one time. This chain links TRBV5-4 with TRBJ2-7; possible D gene TRBD1, 5 bases. The germline V gene has CDR1 SGHNT and CDR2 YYREEE (reference sequence). This CDR3 has 14 amino acids. Trimming shortened V by 6 bases and J by 0 bases, and 13 bases separated the two germline ends. The CDR3 nucleotides are TGTGCCAGCACCATAGGGGTCGGCTCCTACGAGCAGTACTTC. The encoded protein is CASTIGVGSYEQYF.

This rearrangement joins TRBV11-2 to TRBJ2-7, with D possibly being TRBD1 (6 bases). Between the trimmed V and J ends, which lost 0 bases and 6 bases, there was a span of 9 bases. There are 13 residues in the CDR3. Germline CDR1 and CDR2: SGHAT and FQNNGV. The DNA of the CDR3 is TGTGCCAGCAGCTTAGAAGGGGGACGCGAGCAGTACTTC. This codes for CASSLEGGREQYF.

The V call is TRBV2, the J call TRBJ2-3; 10 bases fit TRBD1. The J segment lost 5 bases and the V segment lost 2 bases, leaving 10 bases of the junction unmatched. Germline V gene data show CDR1 as SNHLY and CDR2 as FYNNEI. The CDR3 has 17 amino acids. The CDR3 here is CASSETWHRDRGDTQYF. DNA of the CDR3: TGTGCCAGCAGTGAAACGTGGCACCGGGACAGGGGAGATACGCAGTATTTT.

The V and J genes are TRBV27 and TRBJ2-3; tentatively, D is TRBD1 (6 bases). Germline V gene lookup returns CDR1 MNHEY and CDR2 SMNVEV (reference sequence). The CDR3 extends over 16 amino acids. The V end was cut by 6 bases, the J end by 0 bases, with 16 bases between. The CDR3 loop is CASSYYRDPSTDTQYF. The CDR3 bases are TGTGCCAGCAGCTACTACAGGGATCCAAGCACAGATACGCAGTATTTT.